These T cell receptor beta chains were read from a single sample in a study of T cell responses to AZD1222 COVID-19 vaccine. Clones were read by immunoSEQ multiplex PCR, and TCRdb kept only the in-frame ones, dropping some. Among about 94,000 clones listed, nearly 90% were seen once. Source: peripheral blood, taken on day 0 of AZD1222 vaccination. The source of these receptors is an adult in good health. The CDR3 runs from the conserved cysteine through the conserved F or W. Each record gives: clone size, V gene, J gene, D gene, CDR3 protein, CDR3 DNA. A D gene is named only where the DNA matches it firmly. The size of a clone is reported for some rows only, either as once, few or many, or as a class for expanded clones.

clone_size: NA
v_call: TRBV5-4
j_call: TRBJ2-3
d_call: NA
cdr3_aa: CASSLGGQLTDTQYF
cdr3_nt: TGTGCCAGCAGCTTGGGGGGGCAGCTCACAGATACGCAGTATTTT

clone_size: NA
v_call: TRBV6-4
j_call: TRBJ2-1
d_call: NA
cdr3_aa: CARGRGIGEQFF
cdr3_nt: TGTGCCAGGGGACGGGGTATCGGTGAGCAGTTCTTC

clone_size: once
v_call: TRBV30
j_call: TRBJ1-6
d_call: TRBD1
cdr3_aa: CAWSVLATGDSPLHF
cdr3_nt: TGTGCCTGGAGTGTATTAGCGACAGGGGATTCACCCCTCCACTTT

clone_size: NA
v_call: TRBV9
j_call: TRBJ1-2
d_call: NA
cdr3_aa: CASSVDVKNYGYTF
cdr3_nt: TGTGCCAGCAGCGTAGACGTAAAAAACTATGGCTACACCTTC

clone_size: NA
v_call: TRBV3-1/TRBV3-2
j_call: TRBJ1-1
d_call: NA
cdr3_aa: CASSPTMNTEAFF
cdr3_nt: TGTGCCAGCTCCCCTACCATGAACACTGAAGCTTTCTTT

clone_size: NA
v_call: TRBV19
j_call: TRBJ2-5
d_call: TRBD2
cdr3_aa: CASSPGTSGRGETQYF
cdr3_nt: TGTGCCAGTAGTCCCGGGACTAGCGGGAGAGGAGAGACCCAGTACTTC

clone_size: NA
v_call: TRBV19
j_call: TRBJ1-1
d_call: NA
cdr3_aa: CASRGQGMGFMNTEAFF
cdr3_nt: TGTGCCAGTAGAGGGCAGGGGATGGGGTTCATGAACACTGAAGCTTTCTTT

clone_size: NA
v_call: TRBV3-1/TRBV3-2
j_call: TRBJ1-2
d_call: TRBD1
cdr3_aa: CASSAGQGVGYTF
cdr3_nt: TGTGCCAGCAGCGCGGGACAGGGGGTCGGCTACACCTTC

clone_size: NA
v_call: TRBV4-3
j_call: TRBJ1-6
d_call: NA
cdr3_aa: CASSQDLFLSSTLHF
cdr3_nt: TGCGCCAGCAGCCAGGACCTATTTCTGAGCTCGACCCTCCACTTT

clone_size: NA
v_call: TRBV19
j_call: TRBJ2-5
d_call: NA
cdr3_aa: CASSIDRTQQETQYF
cdr3_nt: TGTGCCAGTAGTATAGACAGGACACAACAAGAGACCCAGTACTTC

clone_size: NA
v_call: TRBV19
j_call: TRBJ1-1
d_call: NA
cdr3_aa: CASSMSVVSNTEAFF
cdr3_nt: TGTGCCAGTAGTATGTCGGTCGTTTCGAACACTGAAGCTTTCTTT

clone_size: NA
v_call: TRBV7-9
j_call: TRBJ2-5
d_call: NA
cdr3_aa: CASSETEYQETQYF
cdr3_nt: TGTGCCAGCAGCGAAACGGAGTACCAAGAGACCCAGTACTTC

clone_size: NA
v_call: TRBV11-2
j_call: TRBJ1-1
d_call: NA
cdr3_aa: CASSLVRGALTEAFF
cdr3_nt: TGTGCCAGCAGCTTAGTCCGGGGGGCGCTCACTGAAGCTTTCTTT

clone_size: NA
v_call: TRBV5-1
j_call: TRBJ2-1
d_call: TRBD2
cdr3_aa: CASSFSGGDYNEQFF
cdr3_nt: TGCGCCAGCAGCTTTAGCGGGGGGGACTACAATGAGCAGTTCTTC

clone_size: NA
v_call: TRBV19
j_call: TRBJ1-5
d_call: TRBD1
cdr3_aa: CASSNQGASNQPQHF
cdr3_nt: TGTGCCAGTAGTAACCAGGGGGCAAGCAATCAGCCCCAGCATTTT

clone_size: NA
v_call: TRBV13
j_call: TRBJ1-2
d_call: TRBD1
cdr3_aa: CASSPGTGSGTYGYTF
cdr3_nt: TGTGCCAGCAGCCCCGGGACAGGGAGTGGGACCTATGGCTACACCTTC

clone_size: NA
v_call: TRBV7-2
j_call: TRBJ1-1
d_call: NA
cdr3_aa: CASRRTMNTEAFF
cdr3_nt: TGTGCCAGCAGGCGAACAATGAACACTGAAGCTTTCTTT

clone_size: NA
v_call: TRBV6-5
j_call: TRBJ2-3
d_call: NA
cdr3_aa: CASKTSTDTQYF
cdr3_nt: TGTGCCAGCAAAACTAGCACAGATACGCAGTATTTT

clone_size: NA
v_call: TRBV11-2
j_call: TRBJ1-6
d_call: NA
cdr3_aa: CASSLERGYNSPLHF
cdr3_nt: TGTGCCAGCAGCTTAGAGCGGGGATATAATTCACCCCTCCACTTT

clone_size: NA
v_call: TRBV14
j_call: TRBJ2-1
d_call: TRBD2
cdr3_aa: CASSQDQGLAGGGDEQFF
cdr3_nt: TGTGCCAGCAGCCAAGACCAGGGACTAGCGGGGGGCGGGGATGAGCAGTTCTTC

clone_size: NA
v_call: TRBV6-2/TRBV6-3
j_call: TRBJ1-4
d_call: TRBD1
cdr3_aa: CASSRQGAVVEKLFF
cdr3_nt: TGTGCCAGCAGTCGACAGGGGGCTGTGGTTGAAAAACTGTTTTTT

clone_size: once
v_call: TRBV2
j_call: TRBJ2-7
d_call: TRBD1
cdr3_aa: CASSRGAGTGSYEQYF
cdr3_nt: TGTGCCAGCAGTCGAGGGGCCGGGACAGGGTCTTACGAGCAGTACTTC

clone_size: NA
v_call: TRBV5-1
j_call: TRBJ2-1
d_call: TRBD2
cdr3_aa: CASTAGGRSYNEQFF
cdr3_nt: TGCGCCAGCACAGCGGGGGGGCGCTCCTACAATGAGCAGTTCTTC

clone_size: NA
v_call: TRBV30
j_call: TRBJ2-3
d_call: NA
cdr3_aa: CAWAGTGRTDTQYF
cdr3_nt: TGTGCCTGGGCCGGGACGGGAAGGACAGATACGCAGTATTTT